This record looks at one T cell receptor (beta chain) sequence and its context. Its specificity is unknown. Amplification used 60 Vbeta primers and 13 Jbeta primers. The repertoire was sequenced with immunoSEQ multiplex PCR; TCRdb's copy has only in-frame clones and lacks some. Listed are about 130,000 clones; roughly 1.6% falls within the top ten. The sample is drawn from a study of cytomegalovirus exposure and HLA in healthy donors. Study-wide findings and caveats: By a later analysis, the bulk of CMV-associated TCR beta chains appeared HLA-restricted.

The sequenced sample consisted of PBMCs. The origin of this receptor is a woman aged 40 to 50 in good health and CMV-seronegative.

The CDR3 protein is CASSTGQGRAYNSPLHF. The DNA of the CDR3 is TGCGCCAGCAGCACGGGACAGGGGAGGGCCTATAATTCACCCCTCCACTTT. The chain employs TRBV5-1 and TRBJ1-6, with 10 bases fitting TRBD1. V shed 4 bases, J shed 2 bases, and the junction held 6 bases outside the gene matches. Per germline, CDR1 SGHRS and CDR2 YFSETQ. This CDR3 is built from 17 residues.